The sequence of this T cell receptor beta chain was determined in a study of CD8+CD57+ T cells in acquired aplastic anemia. For the study at large: The average for DNA from sorted CD4+ and CD8+ cells was about 3.3 ug.

Genomic DNA provided the template from which TCR beta VDJ and CDR3 profiles were obtained. TCRdb itself ran the reads through MiXCR, one entry per CDR3 protein. The data show roughly 250,000 distinct CDR3 sequences, more than 40% seen once. In patients chosen for sequencing, flow cytometry had shown CD8+CD57+ cell expansion. The CDR3 consists of 14 residues. The ends were cut back, 5 bases at V and 10 bases at J, with 19 bases in the middle. Sequencing was performed on sorted CD4+, CD8+, or CD8+CD57+ T cells (not recorded which) from PBMCs. This chain connects TRBV12-3 or TRBV12-4 to TRBJ2-3; the D gene could be TRBD1 or TRBD2 (5 bases each). The receptor was isolated from a human donor with aplastic anemia. CDR3 nucleotide sequence: TGTGCCAGCAGTCCGGGGACCGAGTCTGGTGCGCAGTATTTT. Its translation: CASSPGTESGAQYF.